This T cell receptor beta chain was obtained from a study of T cell repertoires in cytomegalovirus infection. The wider study: Public TCR beta signatures indicated both CMV infection and matching HLA type.

Via MiXCR, TCRdb re-called the reads, giving one row per CDR3 protein. The table lists approximately 190,000 distinct CDR3 sequences, about a tenth of them singletons, with about 4.6% in the top ten. This clonotype was seen ten or more times. Germline CDR1 and CDR2: MGHDK and SYGVNS. V lost 5 bases to trimming and J lost 2 bases, with 12 bases between them. This CDR3 region has 14 residues. The sequenced sample consisted of PBMCs. This chain connects TRBV25-1 to TRBJ2-5; the D gene is possibly TRBD2 (6 bases). The clonotype originates from a human donor in good health (CMV status not recorded). Some clones in this sample may be carry-over from other donors' samples. CDR3 region: CASSSLSGQETQYF. CDR3 nucleotides: TGTGCCAGCAGTTCCCTCAGCGGGCAAGAGACCCAGTACTTC.